The rows below give T cell receptor beta chains drawn from one sample of a study of T cells in Graves' hyperthyroidism and ophthalmopathy. From the multiplex PCR reads, TCRdb called clonotypes with MiXCR, one entry per CDR3 protein. Among under 350,000 distinct CDR3 sequences listed, roughly an eighth were seen once. Sequenced material: blood. The receptors shown here come from a woman in her thirties or forties with Graves' ophthalmopathy. The CDR3 runs from the conserved cysteine through the conserved F or W. The order of the fields is V gene, D gene, J gene, clone size, CDR3 DNA, CDR3 protein. A D gene is named only where the DNA matches it firmly. Clone size, where shown, is once, few, many, or a class for clones that have expanded.

v_call: TRBV20-1
d_call: .
j_call: TRBJ2-2
clone_size: .
cdr3_nt: TGCAGTGCCCAACGATCCCTGTATGACGGGGAGCTGTTTTTT
cdr3_aa: CSAQRSLYDGELFF

v_call: TRBV5-5
d_call: .
j_call: TRBJ1-1
clone_size: few
cdr3_nt: TGTGCCAGCAGCTCCAGGACGGCTTTGAACACTGAAGCTTTCTTT
cdr3_aa: CASSSRTALNTEAFF

v_call: TRBV7-7
d_call: .
j_call: TRBJ2-5
clone_size: .
cdr3_nt: TGTGCTAGCAGCTTGGGTACACCGGAGACCCAGTACTTC
cdr3_aa: CASSLGTPETQYF

v_call: TRBV5-4
d_call: TRBD2
j_call: TRBJ2-1
clone_size: .
cdr3_nt: TGTGCCAGCACCACCACGGGAGGATGGCTGTACAATGAGCAGTTCTTC
cdr3_aa: CASTTTGGWLYNEQFF

v_call: TRBV18
d_call: .
j_call: TRBJ1-2
clone_size: .
cdr3_nt: TGTGCCAGCTCGAGGTTGGAATCAGATTTCTATGGCTACACCTTC
cdr3_aa: CASSRLESDFYGYTF

v_call: TRBV7-2
d_call: .
j_call: TRBJ2-3
clone_size: many
cdr3_nt: TGTGCCAGCAGCTCACGGACTCTTACAAGGGGTACGCAGTATTTT
cdr3_aa: CASSSRTLTRGTQYF

v_call: TRBV5-6
d_call: .
j_call: TRBJ1-2
clone_size: .
cdr3_nt: TGTGCCAGCAGCTTATATTCCTCTGGCTACACCTTC
cdr3_aa: CASSLYSSGYTF

v_call: TRBV9
d_call: .
j_call: TRBJ1-6
clone_size: few
cdr3_nt: TGTGCCAGCAGCAGGGATAATTCACCCCTCCACTTT
cdr3_aa: CASSRDNSPLHF

v_call: TRBV15
d_call: TRBD1
j_call: TRBJ2-3
clone_size: .
cdr3_nt: TGTGCCACCAGCGACCGGACAGGGGGCACAGATACGCAGTATTTT
cdr3_aa: CATSDRTGGTDTQYF

v_call: TRBV28
d_call: .
j_call: TRBJ2-5
clone_size: many
cdr3_nt: TGTGCCAGCACAGCGAGGGCACGACAAGAGACCCAGTACTTC
cdr3_aa: CASTARARQETQYF

v_call: TRBV29-1
d_call: .
j_call: TRBJ2-3
clone_size: .
cdr3_nt: TGCAGCGTTGTGGGGGGCCGTGGGGTCACAGATACGCAGTATTTT
cdr3_aa: CSVVGGRGVTDTQYF

v_call: TRBV30
d_call: .
j_call: TRBJ1-1
clone_size: few
cdr3_nt: TGTGCCTGGAGTGTACTGGGTGAAGCTTTCTTT
cdr3_aa: CAWSVLGEAFF

v_call: TRBV6-5
d_call: .
j_call: TRBJ2-5
clone_size: .
cdr3_nt: TGTGCCAGCAGTTACACGACAGCGTACCAAGAGACCCAGTACTTC
cdr3_aa: CASSYTTAYQETQYF

v_call: TRBV9
d_call: .
j_call: TRBJ1-1
clone_size: many
cdr3_nt: TGTGCCAGCAGCGTAGGTCGGGGGGGGCGCGCTGAAGCTTTCTTT
cdr3_aa: CASSVGRGGRAEAFF

v_call: TRBV19
d_call: .
j_call: TRBJ2-7
clone_size: many
cdr3_nt: TGTGCCAGTAGTATATCCTCTAGCTCCTACGAGCAGTACTTC
cdr3_aa: CASSISSSSYEQYF

v_call: TRBV7-8
d_call: .
j_call: TRBJ1-5
clone_size: many
cdr3_nt: TGTGCCAGCAGCTTAGCGCGAGGAGGGGGGCAGCCCCAGCATTTT
cdr3_aa: CASSLARGGGQPQHF

v_call: TRBV7-2
d_call: TRBD2
j_call: TRBJ2-1
clone_size: .
cdr3_nt: TGTGCCAGCAGCTTAGCGGTTAGCGGGTGGGCTTACAATGAGCAGTTCTTC
cdr3_aa: CASSLAVSGWAYNEQFF

v_call: TRBV20-1
d_call: .
j_call: TRBJ2-7
clone_size: many
cdr3_nt: TGCAGTGCTAGAGATCCCCGGGCCACCAGGGAGTACGAGCAGTACTTC
cdr3_aa: CSARDPRATREYEQYF

v_call: TRBV13
d_call: TRBD2
j_call: TRBJ2-7
clone_size: many
cdr3_nt: TGTGCCAGCAGCCCCCGACTAGCGGAGATCTACGAGCAGTACTTC
cdr3_aa: CASSPRLAEIYEQYF

v_call: TRBV7-9
d_call: .
j_call: TRBJ2-3
clone_size: many
cdr3_nt: TGTGCCAGCAGCTTAGGAGTTTCACAGCCCCCAGATACGCAGTATTTT
cdr3_aa: CASSLGVSQPPDTQYF

v_call: TRBV12-3/TRBV12-4
d_call: .
j_call: TRBJ1-3
clone_size: many
cdr3_nt: TGTGCCAGCAGGGAGGACAGCTCTGGAAACACCATATATTTT
cdr3_aa: CASREDSSGNTIYF

v_call: TRBV12-3/TRBV12-4
d_call: .
j_call: TRBJ1-4
clone_size: .
cdr3_nt: TGTGCCAGCAGTTTAGCGATAGAATTTAGGCGGGGCGGGGAAGAAAAACTGTTTTTT
cdr3_aa: CASSLAIEFRRGGEEKLFF

v_call: TRBV4-1
d_call: .
j_call: TRBJ1-1
clone_size: few
cdr3_nt: TGCGCCAGCAGCCGGGGGGCCGGAGAAGCTTTCTTT
cdr3_aa: CASSRGAGEAFF

v_call: TRBV7-9
d_call: .
j_call: TRBJ1-1
clone_size: many
cdr3_nt: TGTGCCAGCAGCCCGCCAATTACGGGGGGTTGGACTGAAGCTTTCTTT
cdr3_aa: CASSPPITGGWTEAFF

v_call: TRBV20-1
d_call: .
j_call: TRBJ1-1
clone_size: many
cdr3_nt: TGCAGTGTTAGAGACTGGGGCACTGAAGCTTTCTTT
cdr3_aa: CSVRDWGTEAFF

v_call: TRBV20-1
d_call: .
j_call: TRBJ1-1
clone_size: many
cdr3_nt: TGCAGTGCCCAACCCGGACGGGCAATGAACACTGAAGCTTTCTTT
cdr3_aa: CSAQPGRAMNTEAFF

v_call: TRBV27
d_call: TRBD2
j_call: TRBJ2-5
clone_size: few
cdr3_nt: TGTGCCAGCAGTTTACGAGCGGGGATTCAAGAGACCCAGTACTTC
cdr3_aa: CASSLRAGIQETQYF

v_call: TRBV3-1
d_call: TRBD1
j_call: TRBJ2-1
clone_size: many
cdr3_nt: TGTGCCAGCAGCCAAGATCCAAGGGGGCATGAGCAGTTCTTC
cdr3_aa: CASSQDPRGHEQFF

v_call: TRBV6-1
d_call: .
j_call: TRBJ1-2
clone_size: few
cdr3_nt: TGTGCCAGCAGCATCGGGGTGGGAGGAGACTATGGCTACACCTTC
cdr3_aa: CASSIGVGGDYGYTF

v_call: TRBV10-3
d_call: TRBD2
j_call: TRBJ2-5
clone_size: .
cdr3_nt: TGTGCCATCAGTGAAGGCGGGAGGGCCCTCCGTAAGACCCAGTACTTC
cdr3_aa: CAISEGGRALRKTQYF

v_call: TRBV2
d_call: TRBD1
j_call: TRBJ2-3
clone_size: many
cdr3_nt: TGTGCCAGCAGTTGGACAGGGGGAGATACGCAGTATTTT
cdr3_aa: CASSWTGGDTQYF

v_call: TRBV11-2
d_call: TRBD2
j_call: TRBJ2-2
clone_size: many
cdr3_nt: TGTGCCAGCAGCTCCGGGACTAGCTTCGGGGAGCTGTTTTTT
cdr3_aa: CASSSGTSFGELFF

v_call: TRBV27
d_call: .
j_call: TRBJ2-7
clone_size: .
cdr3_nt: TGTGCCAGCAGTATCCAACAGGGAGCCTACGAGCAGTACTTC
cdr3_aa: CASSIQQGAYEQYF

v_call: TRBV5-1
d_call: TRBD1
j_call: TRBJ2-1
clone_size: many
cdr3_nt: TGCGCCAGCAGCCCGGCCGGGACAGGGAACGATGAGCAGTTCTTC
cdr3_aa: CASSPAGTGNDEQFF

v_call: TRBV27
d_call: TRBD1
j_call: TRBJ2-7
clone_size: .
cdr3_nt: TGTGCCAGCACCCCAGTCCCGGGACAGGACAACGAGCAGTACTTC
cdr3_aa: CASTPVPGQDNEQYF

v_call: TRBV4-1
d_call: TRBD1
j_call: TRBJ1-5
clone_size: few
cdr3_nt: TGCGCCAGCAGCCAAGAGAGGAAGGGGGCGGTTGGACAGCCCCAGCATTTT
cdr3_aa: CASSQERKGAVGQPQHF

v_call: TRBV12-3/TRBV12-4
d_call: .
j_call: TRBJ2-3
clone_size: many
cdr3_nt: TGTGCCAGCAGTTTAATGGGCGGGGCTCGCACAGATACGCAGTATTTT
cdr3_aa: CASSLMGGARTDTQYF

v_call: TRBV5-6
d_call: .
j_call: TRBJ2-2
clone_size: .
cdr3_nt: TGTGCCAGCAGCTTGGTGGTACGACTCTCTCCCGTCAACACCGGGGAGCTGTTTTTT
cdr3_aa: CASSLVVRLSPVNTGELFF

v_call: TRBV6-1
d_call: TRBD1
j_call: TRBJ1-2
clone_size: many
cdr3_nt: TGTGCCAGTAACACAGGGGGAGGCTATGGCTACACCTTC
cdr3_aa: CASNTGGGYGYTF

v_call: TRBV27
d_call: TRBD2
j_call: TRBJ2-1
clone_size: few
cdr3_nt: TGTGCCAGCAGAGCTAGCGGGGGCCGGGGGGAGCAGTTCTTC
cdr3_aa: CASRASGGRGEQFF